A single sample is the source of the 11 T cell receptor beta chains below, sequenced in a study of control samples from healthy donors and cancer patients. Some clones are missing from TCRdb's copy, which holds only in-frame ones; the method was immunoSEQ multiplex PCR. Among some 79,000 clones listed, about 88% were seen once. The sequencing sample was made of blood. All receptors come from a man in his fifties in good health.

The genes are TRBV5-6 and TRBJ2-5; 8 bases are shared with TRBD2. Losses at the gene ends were 3 bases for V and 5 bases for J; bases not matched to a gene: 12. Per the germline V gene, CDR1 is SGHDT and CDR2 is YYEEEE. The CDR3 spans 16 residues. The CDR3 region is CASSSPGSGGRETQYF. The DNA for the CDR3 is TGTGCCAGCAGCTCCCCGGGGAGCGGGGGTCGGGAGACCCAGTACTTC. Combining the CDR3 with reference TRBV5-6 and TRBJ2-5 gives the whole variable domain DAGVTQSPTHLIKTRGQQVTLRCSPKSGHDTVSWYQQALGQGPQFIFQYYEEEERQRGNFPDRFSGHQFPNYSSELNVNALLLGDSALYLCASSSPGSGGRETQYFGPGTRLLVL.

In its sample, this clone ranks as medium-sized. V is TRBV2 and J is TRBJ2-2; D is unresolved. This CDR3 contains 15 residues. The V gene's germline CDR1 is SNHLY and CDR2 FYNNEI. Trimming cost V 5 bases and J 0 bases, with 10 bases left between them. The CDR3 here is CASSTTVTNTGELFF. DNA for the CDR3: TGTGCCAGCAGTACCACGGTTACGAACACCGGGGAGCTGTTTTTT.

The J gene is TRBJ2-7, the V gene TRBV4-3, with TRBD1 matching over 8 bases. Germline V gene sequence: CDR1 LGHNA, CDR2 YSLEER. V dropped 2 bases and J dropped 4; count of bases not matched to a gene: 10. The CDR3 is 16 amino acids. CDR3 residues: CASSQHSTGDPYEQYF. CDR3 bases: TGCGCCAGCAGCCAACATTCGACAGGGGATCCTTACGAGCAGTACTTC.

The rearrangement joins TRBV7-8 to TRBJ1-5; no clear D gene. The CDR3 sequence is 14 residues long. CDR1 and CDR2 (germline): SGHVS, FQNEAQ. V lost 5 bases and J 7 bases, leaving 15 bases between the germline ends. This CDR3 reads CASSPDPTDQPQHF. Written as DNA, the CDR3 is TGTGCCAGCAGCCCTGACCCGACCGACCAGCCCCAGCATTTT.

The genes are TRBV6-5 and TRBJ1-3; D gene ambiguous. V was pared by 8 bases and J by 9 bases, with 8 bases between. CDR3 size: 10 residues. CDR1 and CDR2 from the germline V gene are MNHEY and SVGAGI. This CDR3 reads CASGRSTIYF. The CDR3 nucleotides are TGTGCCAGCGGGAGGAGCACCATATATTTT.

The chain links TRBV19 to TRBJ1-1; D remains unclear. The CDR3 sequence is 15 residues long. V was cut by 0 bases and J by 2 bases, with 10 bases left in between. Germline values: CDR1 LNHDA, CDR2 SQIVND (reference sequence). This CDR3 reads CASSIDRDLNTEAFF. CDR3 sequence (DNA): TGTGCCAGTAGTATAGATCGGGATCTAAACACTGAAGCTTTCTTT.

J is TRBJ2-7 and V is TRBV6-5; a possible D gene is TRBD1 (5 bases). Germline V gene data show CDR1 as MNHEY and CDR2 as SVGAGI. The CDR3 has 13 residues. The V and J ends lost 5 bases and 2 bases respectively, with 10 bases between them. CDR3 in amino acids: CASSQGGPYEQYF. In DNA form, the CDR3 reads TGTGCCAGCAGTCAGGGTGGGCCCTACGAGCAGTACTTC.

The chain links TRBV2 to TRBJ1-2; a possible D gene is TRBD1 (5 bases). The germline V and J ends were trimmed by 5 bases and 2 bases, with 21 bases remaining between them. The CDR3 contains 17 residues. Germline values: CDR1 SNHLY, CDR2 FYNNEI. The CDR3 DNA sequence: TGTGCCAGCAGTTTTTCCAGGGACCGCGATGGGAACTATGGCTACACCTTC. Translated, it gives CASSFSRDRDGNYGYTF.

This clone was seen only once. The V gene is TRBV7-3, the J gene TRBJ2-3; 9 bases line up with TRBD2. This CDR3 is 16 amino acids long. The germline V gene has CDR1 SGHTA and CDR2 FQGTGA. With 2 bases clipped from V and 2 bases from J, the junction kept 5 bases outside the gene matches. The CDR3 sequence: CASSLFLAGSTDTQYF. Written as DNA, the CDR3 is TGTGCCAGCAGCTTATTCCTAGCGGGGTCCACAGATACGCAGTATTTT.

This chain joins TRBV5-5 and TRBJ1-3; the D is unclear. Trimming took 2 bases from V and 3 from J, leaving 9 bases between them. Germline V gene lookup returns CDR1 SGHKS and CDR2 YYEKEE (reference sequence). This CDR3 has 14 residues. CDR3 residues: CASSLRTIGNTIYF. In DNA, the CDR3 is TGTGCCAGCAGCTTAAGAACAATTGGAAACACCATATATTTT.

V is TRBV29-1 and J is TRBJ1-1; TRBD1 is a possible D gene (5 bases). The CDR3 runs 13 residues. Trimming cost V 7 bases and J 5 bases, with 17 bases left between them. Per germline, CDR1 SQVTM and CDR2 ANQGSEA. CDR3 nucleotides: TGCAGCGCCACGAAGCAGGGTAATACTGAAGCTTTCTTT. Protein sequence: CSATKQGNTEAFF.